Detailed here is one T cell receptor (beta chain). The record originates from a study of control samples from healthy donors and cancer patients. Some clones are missing from TCRdb's copy, which holds only in-frame ones; the method was immunoSEQ multiplex PCR. The sample gives approximately 70,000 clones, roughly 84% of which show up once; roughly 16% is in the top ten. This CDR3 spans 15 amino acids. J lost 4 bases, V lost 3 bases, and 8 bases had no gene match. The germline CDR1 and CDR2 sequences are SGHDT and YYEEEE. The chain employs TRBV5-6 and TRBJ1-2, with 8 bases matching TRBD1. The sample comprised blood. The receptor's source is a man aged 45-65 years in good health. CDR3 DNA: TGTGCCAGCAGCTCGATGACAGGGGTTGGCTATGGCTACACCTTC. Encoded protein: CASSSMTGVGYGYTF. Looking up the rest from reference TRBV5-6 and TRBJ1-2 gives the full variable domain: DAGVTQSPTHLIKTRGQQVTLRCSPKSGHDTVSWYQQALGQGPQFIFQYYEEEERQRGNFPDRFSGHQFPNYSSELNVNALLLGDSALYLCASSSMTGVGYGYTFGSGTRLTVV.